The sequence of this TCR beta chain was determined in a study of naive and memory T cell subsets (dated by TCRdb to about 2017). Background on the whole study: An open-source, UMI-based TCR alpha and beta sequencing pipeline was applied to sorted naive and memory peripheral blood T cell subsets. The results of the functional CMV T cell responses matched the IgG serology results in every case. RNA was DNase-treated and reverse transcribed with TCR constant-region primers, mostly using SuperScript III. Here is what the overall study found, with its caveats: In both CD4 and CD8 cells, the Gini index increased while Shannon and inverse Simpson diversity decreased from naive through CM, EM and EMRA. After error correction, over 95% of naive TCR sequences appeared only once, giving much steeper abundance distributions than memory subsets. RNA-based TCR counts may be affected by expression changes linked to T cell activation and differentiation. Clonotypes were defined as single alpha or beta chain sequences, not paired alpha/beta receptors. The repertoire findings for the naive and memory subsets could not be validated, as no ground truth was available. The abundance of TCRs followed a power law with an exponent that differed between naive and memory subsets yet stayed consistent across the three individuals.

The library was generated by UMI-ligation and nested PCR. The beta constant-region primer consisted of an equimolar mixture of two oligonucleotides that together covered TRBC1 and TRBC2. Four rounds of PCR were used to amplify ligated cDNA, with nested alpha and beta constant-region primers being used together with the SP2 primer. T4 RNA ligase 1 ligated a single-stranded oligonucleotide carrying the SP2 primer and a 12-nucleotide UMI to the cDNA 3' end. Incubation of the ligation reaction lasted about 19-24 hours at 16 degrees C. PCR2 was usually performed as a SYBR Green qPCR and halted at a preset threshold so that over-amplification would not occur. Apart from the first purification, every purification step used Agencourt AMPure XP magnetic beads. Libraries were quantified by Qubit and checked on a TapeStation, where a main peak was expected near 650 bp. Pooled libraries were sequenced on an Illumina MiSeq with v2 2x251 paired-end kits, typically giving roughly 0.9-2.1 million reads per sample. Libraries were pooled at about 4 nM per sample, and roughly 4.5-7.5% PhiX was added to improve cluster recognition. The authors processed their data as follows. V and J genes were assigned to Demultiplexor-processed FASTQ reads by Decombinator through tag matching, with a single base-pair mismatch being allowed. Collapsinator used UMIs to correct both sequencing errors and frequency errors arising from PCR heterogeneity. TCRs were translated and CDR3s were extracted from the conserved cysteine to the FGXG phenylalanine by CDR3Translator, with non-productive sequences being flagged. Gini, Shannon entropy and inverse Simpson indices were computed after subsampling the repertoires to the same number of UMI-defined TCRs. Within the linear range, a power law was fitted by maximum likelihood to the distributions of clonotype abundance. On one naive CD8 sample, the pipeline and MIGEC gave similar UMI counts, unique TCR numbers and clonal distributions. A set of roughly 7,000 CMV-associated CDR3 sequences, compiled from VDJdb and a published dataset, was used to search the repertoires. TCRdb redid the processing of the public reads, applying fastp at Q25 and MiXCR, and retained in-frame beta chains. Rows matching on CDR3 protein sequence are summarized as one entry with the most common DNA and genes. These V and J calls are TCRdb output, not the study's own analysis. Recorded for this sample are 95,000 to 150,000 distinct CDR3 sequences; 35% to 45% of them occurred a single time. The ten largest clonotypes hold 0.8% to 1% of the sample.

From the second PCR step onward, the TCR alpha chain libraries and the TCR beta chain libraries were amplified separately. To determine each donor's CMV status, fresh PBMCs were stimulated overnight with CMV viral lysate, and IFNgamma production from CD4+ T cells was then assessed. CD4 T cells were positively selected with Miltenyi beads, followed by positive selection of CD8 T cells from the CD4-negative fraction. Cells stained for CD3, CD4, CD8, CD45RA, CD27 and a live/dead dye were sorted on a BD Aria II into four subsets by CD45RA and CD27. A few healthy volunteers provided blood, and the blood of each volunteer was split into CD4 and CD8 T cells and then into four differentiation subsets. About 130 ml of peripheral blood was collected from each donor, and PBMC were isolated by Ficoll-Paque PLUS density-gradient centrifugation. Sorted cells were lysed in RLT buffer, and RNA was extracted with a Qiagen RNeasy kit and stored at -80°C.

As concerns this clonotype: This clone's antigen is unknown. Base qualities are missing; no much larger clone stands one base away.

V drops 8 bases and J drops 10 bases, leaving 19 bases in between. Via the germline V gene, CDR1 is MNHEY and CDR2 SVGEGT. Including cysteine and phenylalanine, the CDR3 has 13 amino acids. Here the CDR3 DNA is all that survives: 39 bases in frame from base 1. Sequencing used central memory CD4+ T cells from blood. The label giving this sample's cell subset or site can be read as: central memory, CD45RA- CD27+. The clonotype was recovered from a human donor in good health. This sequence uses TRBV6-2 or TRBV6-3 and TRBJ2-3, with no confident D gene call. At the DNA level, the sequence is TGTGCCAGCCGTAGCAAAACCCGTATGCCGCAGTATTTT. Its translation reads: CASRSKTRMPQYF.